This T cell receptor beta chain was obtained from a study of blood T cell repertoires in COVID-19. Study details: Collection of acute and convalescent COVID-19 samples took place in the United States, Italy and Spain.

The Seattle patients, enrolled during active infection, were followed longitudinally. The CDR3 loop spans 14 amino acids. The germline CDR1 and CDR2 sequences are MNHEY and SVGAGI. Between the trimmed V and J ends, which lost 5 bases and 1 base, there was a span of 11 bases. Source study methods: Scientists estimated how many nucleated cells there were by amplifying reference gene primers. The assay was immunoSEQ multiplex PCR, and TCRdb's table has in-frame clones only and misses some. That table supplies the V and J calls and clone size; D and trimming were determined from the DNA. The sample yields about 410,000 clones, around 89% seen once.

Sequencing input: peripheral blood. The clonotype originates from a woman aged 40 to 55 with COVID-19, enrolled during active disease. The V gene is TRBV6-5, the J gene TRBJ1-1; a weak D match, TRBD1 (6 bases). The CDR3 here is CASSPGQPNTEAFF. The DNA of the CDR3 is TGTGCCAGCAGTCCCGGACAGCCGAACACTGAAGCTTTCTTT.